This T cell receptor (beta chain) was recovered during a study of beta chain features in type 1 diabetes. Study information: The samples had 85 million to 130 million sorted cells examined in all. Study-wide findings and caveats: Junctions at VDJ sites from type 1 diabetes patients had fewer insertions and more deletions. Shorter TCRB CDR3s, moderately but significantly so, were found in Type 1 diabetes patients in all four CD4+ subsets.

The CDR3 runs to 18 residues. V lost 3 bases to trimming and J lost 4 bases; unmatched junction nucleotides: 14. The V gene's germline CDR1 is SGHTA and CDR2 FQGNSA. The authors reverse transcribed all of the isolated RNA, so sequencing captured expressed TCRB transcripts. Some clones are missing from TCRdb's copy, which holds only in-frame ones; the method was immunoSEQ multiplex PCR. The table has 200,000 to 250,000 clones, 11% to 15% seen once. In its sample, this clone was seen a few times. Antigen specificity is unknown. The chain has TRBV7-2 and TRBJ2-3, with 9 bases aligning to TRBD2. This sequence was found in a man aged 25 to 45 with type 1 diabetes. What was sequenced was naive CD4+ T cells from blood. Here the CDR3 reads CASSFKTLAGNTADTQYF. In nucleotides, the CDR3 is TGTGCCAGCAGCTTCAAAACCCTAGCGGGGAATACTGCAGATACGCAGTATTTT.